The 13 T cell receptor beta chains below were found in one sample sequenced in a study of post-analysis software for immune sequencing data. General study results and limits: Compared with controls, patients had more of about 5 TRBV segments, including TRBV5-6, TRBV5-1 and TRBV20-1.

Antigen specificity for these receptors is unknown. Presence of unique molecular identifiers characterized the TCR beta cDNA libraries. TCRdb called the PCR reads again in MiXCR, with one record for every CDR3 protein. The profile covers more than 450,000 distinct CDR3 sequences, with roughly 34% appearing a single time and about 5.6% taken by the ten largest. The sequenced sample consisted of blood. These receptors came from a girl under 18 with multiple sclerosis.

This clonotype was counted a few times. CDR3 nucleotide sequence: TGTGCCAGCAGGGAGAACAGGCCCCCCTACGAGCAGTACTTC. Protein sequence: CASRENRPPYEQYF. The rearrangement uses TRBV12-3 or TRBV12-4 and TRBJ2-7, with D possibly matching TRBD1 (5 bases). With 6 bases removed from V and 2 bases from J, the gap between germline ends came to 14 bases. The CDR3 is 14 residues long.

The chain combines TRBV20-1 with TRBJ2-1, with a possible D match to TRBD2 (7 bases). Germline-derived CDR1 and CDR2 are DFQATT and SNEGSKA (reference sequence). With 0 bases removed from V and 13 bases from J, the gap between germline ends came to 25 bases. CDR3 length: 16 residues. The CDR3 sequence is CSARDFGGGGLLSQFF. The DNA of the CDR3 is TGCAGTGCTAGAGATTTTGGGGGGGGCGGGTTATTAAGTCAGTTCTTC.

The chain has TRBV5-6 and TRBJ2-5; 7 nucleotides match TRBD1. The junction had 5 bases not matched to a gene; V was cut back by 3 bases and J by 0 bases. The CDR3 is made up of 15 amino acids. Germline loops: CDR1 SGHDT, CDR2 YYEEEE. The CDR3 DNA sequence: TGTGCCAGCAGCTCGGTAAGGGGGCACCAAGAGACCCAGTACTTC. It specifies CASSSVRGHQETQYF.

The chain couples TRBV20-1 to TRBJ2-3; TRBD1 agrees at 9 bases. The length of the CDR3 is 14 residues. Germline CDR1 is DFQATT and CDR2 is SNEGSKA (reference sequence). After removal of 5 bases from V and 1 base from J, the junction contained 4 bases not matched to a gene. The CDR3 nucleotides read TGCAGTGCTTCGTGGACAGGGGGCACAGATACGCAGTATTTT. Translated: CSASWTGGTDTQYF.

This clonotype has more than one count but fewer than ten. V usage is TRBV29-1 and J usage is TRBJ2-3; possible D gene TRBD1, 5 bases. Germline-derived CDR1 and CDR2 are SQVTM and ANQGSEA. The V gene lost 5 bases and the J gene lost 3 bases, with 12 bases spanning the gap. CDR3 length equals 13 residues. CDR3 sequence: CSVWQGETDTQYF. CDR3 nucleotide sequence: TGCAGCGTTTGGCAGGGTGAGACAGATACGCAGTATTTT.

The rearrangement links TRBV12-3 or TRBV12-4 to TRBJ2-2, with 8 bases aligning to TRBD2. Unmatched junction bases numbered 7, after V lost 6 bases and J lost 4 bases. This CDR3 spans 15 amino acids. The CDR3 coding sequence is TGTGCCAGCAGCCCCGGGAGCGGGAGCACCGGGGAGCTGTTTTTT. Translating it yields CASSPGSGSTGELFF.

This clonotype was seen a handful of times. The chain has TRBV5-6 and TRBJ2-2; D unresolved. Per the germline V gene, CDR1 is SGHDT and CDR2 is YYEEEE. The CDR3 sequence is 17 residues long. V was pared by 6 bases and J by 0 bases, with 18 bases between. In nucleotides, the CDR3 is TGTGCCAGCACAAAGCTACTAACCTCTCCGAACACCGGGGAGCTGTTTTTT. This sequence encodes CASTKLLTSPNTGELFF. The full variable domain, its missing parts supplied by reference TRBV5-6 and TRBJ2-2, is DAGVTQSPTHLIKTRGQQVTLRCSPKSGHDTVSWYQQALGQGPQFIFQYYEEEERQRGNFPDRFSGHQFPNYSSELNVNALLLGDSALYLCASTKLLTSPNTGELFFGEGSRLTVL.

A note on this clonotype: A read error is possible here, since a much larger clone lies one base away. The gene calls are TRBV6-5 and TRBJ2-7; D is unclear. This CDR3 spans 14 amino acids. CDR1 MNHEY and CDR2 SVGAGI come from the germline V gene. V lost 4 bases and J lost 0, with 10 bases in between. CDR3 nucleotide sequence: TGTGCCAGCAGTTTCTCCTTCAACTCCTACGAGCAGTACTTC. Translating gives CASSFSFNSYEQYF.

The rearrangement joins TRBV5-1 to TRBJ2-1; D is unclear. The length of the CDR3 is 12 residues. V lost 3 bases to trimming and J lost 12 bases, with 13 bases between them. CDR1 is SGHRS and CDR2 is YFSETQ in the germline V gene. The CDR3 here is CASSYQQDGQFF. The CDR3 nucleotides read TGCGCCAGCAGCTATCAACAAGACGGGCAGTTCTTC. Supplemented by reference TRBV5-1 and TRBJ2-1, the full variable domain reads KAGVTQTPRYLIKTRGQQVTLSCSPISGHRSVSWYQQTPGQGLQFLFEYFSETQRNKGNFPGRFSGRQFSNSRSEMNVSTLELGDSALYLCASSYQQDGQFFGPGTRLTVL.

CDR3 sequence (DNA): TGTGCCAGCAGCTCGGACGGTACCTATGGCTACACCTTC. Translating gives CASSSDGTYGYTF. The rearrangement links TRBV5-6 to TRBJ1-2, with unresolved D. CDR3 length equals 13 residues. Germline V gene lookup returns CDR1 SGHDT and CDR2 YYEEEE. V shed 3 bases and J shed 4 bases, with 10 bases lying between them.

Written as DNA, the CDR3 is TGCGCCAGCAGCTTGGACCTCGGGGGAGCGGCCCAGCATTTT. Protein product: CASSLDLGGAAQHF. The chain has TRBV5-1 and TRBJ1-5; a possible D gene is TRBD1 (5 bases). The CDR3 totals 14 residues. Per germline, CDR1 SGHRS and CDR2 YFSETQ. Trimming cost V 0 bases and J 11 bases, with 15 bases left between them.

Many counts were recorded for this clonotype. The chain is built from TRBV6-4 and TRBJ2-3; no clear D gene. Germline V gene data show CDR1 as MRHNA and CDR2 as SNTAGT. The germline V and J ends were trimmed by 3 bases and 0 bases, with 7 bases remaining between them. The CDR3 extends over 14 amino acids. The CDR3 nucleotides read TGTGCCAGCAGTGAAGGGCAGAGCACAGATACGCAGTATTTT. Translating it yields CASSEGQSTDTQYF.

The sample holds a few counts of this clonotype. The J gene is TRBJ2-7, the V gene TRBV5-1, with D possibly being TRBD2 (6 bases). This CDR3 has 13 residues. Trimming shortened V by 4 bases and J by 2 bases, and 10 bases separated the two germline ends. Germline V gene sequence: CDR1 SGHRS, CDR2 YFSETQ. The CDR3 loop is CASSGGSTYEQYF. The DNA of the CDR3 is TGCGCCAGCAGCGGAGGGTCCACCTACGAGCAGTACTTC.